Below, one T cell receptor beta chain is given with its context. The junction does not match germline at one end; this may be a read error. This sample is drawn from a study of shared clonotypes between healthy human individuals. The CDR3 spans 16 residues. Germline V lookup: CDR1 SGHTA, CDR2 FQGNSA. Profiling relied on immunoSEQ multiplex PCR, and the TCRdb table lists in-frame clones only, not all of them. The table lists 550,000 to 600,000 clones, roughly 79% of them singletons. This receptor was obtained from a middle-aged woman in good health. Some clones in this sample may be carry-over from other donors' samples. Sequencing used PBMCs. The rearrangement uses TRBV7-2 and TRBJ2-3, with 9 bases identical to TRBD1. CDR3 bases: TGTGCCAGCAGCCTAGCCCTACAGGGGGCTGCAGATACGCAGTATTTT. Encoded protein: CASSLALQGAADTQYF.